Listed here are 31 T cell receptor beta chains from one sample, sequenced in a study of OX40 agonist ivuxolimab in advanced cancers. Here immunoSEQ multiplex PCR was the method, and the copy in TCRdb shows in-frame clones only, minus some. Of approximately 80,000 clones listed, around 90% are singletons. The source was CD4+ or CD8+ T cells sorted from blood, collected in a trial of the OX40 agonist ivuxolimab. Receptors originate from an adult with an advanced solid tumor such as melanoma, head and neck, liver or kidney cancer.

The gene calls are TRBV15 and TRBJ1-1; D uncertain. V lost 0 bases and J lost 1, with 9 bases in between. Germline lookup yields CDR1 LNHNV and CDR2 YYDKDF (reference sequence). This CDR3 is built from 15 residues. CDR3 bases: TGTGCCACCAGCAGAGATAGACGCCAGAACACTGAAGCTTTCTTT. Protein sequence: CATSRDRRQNTEAFF.

V usage is TRBV2 and J usage is TRBJ1-5; perhaps TRBD1 as D (6 bases). The CDR3 has 15 residues. Trimming removed 2 bases from V and 2 bases from J, with 10 bases in between. Per germline, CDR1 SNHLY and CDR2 FYNNEI. The CDR3 protein is CASSEWTEGNQPQHF. In DNA form, the CDR3 reads TGTGCCAGCAGTGAATGGACAGAGGGCAATCAGCCCCAGCATTTT.

This rearrangement joins TRBV10-3 to TRBJ1-3, with 12 nucleotides matching TRBD1. CDR3 length: 17 residues. V dropped 10 bases and J dropped 4; count of bases not matched to a gene: 14. Per germline, CDR1 ENHRY and CDR2 SYGVKD. The CDR3 DNA follows: TGTGCCACCCAACGGGACAGGGGGCATGAAACAGGAAACACCATATATTTT. Its translation: CATQRDRGHETGNTIYF.

The chain couples TRBV7-6 to TRBJ2-5; D is unresolved. Germline V gene sequence: CDR1 SGHVS, CDR2 FNYEAQ. The CDR3 loop spans 11 amino acids. The germline V and J ends were trimmed by 4 bases and 5 bases, with 5 bases remaining between them. As DNA, the CDR3 is TGTGCCAGCAGCTCCATGGAGACCCAGTACTTC. Translated, it gives CASSSMETQYF. The full variable domain, with the rest looked up from reference TRBV7-6 and TRBJ2-5, is GAGVSQSPRYKVTKRGQDVALRCDPISGHVSLYWYRQALGQGPEFLTYFNYEAQQDKSGLPNDRFSAERPEGSISTLTIQRTEQRDSAMYRCASSSMETQYFGPGTRLLVL.

The V and J genes are TRBV6-5 and TRBJ2-7; perhaps TRBD2 as D (5 bases). CDR1 and CDR2 from the germline V gene are MNHEY and SVGAGI. Trimming pared 3 bases from V and 4 bases from J, leaving 13 bases between. The CDR3 runs 14 residues. The CDR3 region has the DNA TGTGCCAGCAGTTATCAGGAGGACGGTTACGAGCAGTACGTC. Amino acids: CASSYQEDGYEQYV.

V usage is TRBV27 and J usage is TRBJ2-7; possibly TRBD1 for D (7 bases). This CDR3 contains 14 residues. Trimming pared 3 bases from V and 7 bases from J, leaving 16 bases between. Germline-derived CDR1 and CDR2 are MNHEY and SMNVEV (reference sequence). The CDR3 spells CASSLGTGAGEQYV. The CDR3 nucleotides are TGTGCCAGCAGTTTGGGAACAGGGGCGGGGGAGCAGTACGTC.

V is TRBV9 and J is TRBJ2-3, with no clear D. The CDR3 has 13 residues. The germline V gene encodes CDR1 SGDLS and CDR2 YYNGEE. The V and J ends lost 1 base and 0 bases respectively, with 3 bases between them. CDR3 coding DNA: TGTGCCAGCAGCGTAATTAGCACAGATACGCAGTATTTT. Its translation: CASSVISTDTQYF.

J is TRBJ1-5 and V is TRBV19; D is possibly TRBD1 (5 bases). Trimming removed 9 bases at V and 4 bases at J, with 10 bases between. Germline V lookup: CDR1 LNHDA, CDR2 SQIVND (reference sequence). This CDR3 spans 12 amino acids. This CDR3 reads CASGGVNQPQHF. In nucleotides, the CDR3 is TGTGCCAGCGGGGGAGTTAATCAGCCCCAGCATTTT.

V usage is TRBV4-3 and J usage is TRBJ2-7; the D gene is possibly TRBD2 (5 bases). The V gene lost 0 bases and the J gene lost 3 bases, with 15 bases spanning the gap. The germline V gene has CDR1 LGHNA and CDR2 YSLEER. This CDR3 is 16 amino acids long. The CDR3 bases are TGCGCCAGCAGCCAAGATTACTCGGGATTACTCTACGAGCAGTACTTC. This translates into CASSQDYSGLLYEQYF.

This chain connects TRBV19 to TRBJ2-1, with D possibly called TRBD1 or TRBD2 (6 bases each). Trimming took 6 bases from V and 2 from J, leaving 11 bases between them. The CDR3 is made up of 14 amino acids. Germline V CDR1 and CDR2: LNHDA, SQIVND (reference sequence). The CDR3 bases are TGTGCCAGTAGGGAGGGGGAGACCTACAATGAGCAGTTCTTC. This translates into CASREGETYNEQFF. Drawing the rest from reference TRBV19 and TRBJ2-1, the complete variable domain is DGGITQSPKYLFRKEGQNVTLSCEQNLNHDAMYWYRQDPGQGLRLIYYSQIVNDFQKGDIAEGYSVSREKKESFPLTVTSAQKNPTAFYLCASREGETYNEQFFGPGTRLTVL.

V gene TRBV5-6 combines with J gene TRBJ2-7; 10 bases are shared with TRBD1. The CDR3 runs to 14 residues. Germline CDR1 reads SGHDT; CDR2 reads YYEEEE. V was pared by 4 bases and J by 2 bases, with 3 bases of the junction left unmatched. The CDR3 protein is CASSTGQGAYEQYF. The CDR3 coding sequence is TGTGCCAGCAGCACCGGACAGGGGGCCTACGAGCAGTACTTC.

The rearrangement links TRBV4-1 to TRBJ2-1; 7 bases align to TRBD2. Germline-derived CDR1 and CDR2 are MGHRA and YSYEKL. The CDR3 runs 15 residues. The J segment lost 4 bases and the V segment lost 4 bases, leaving 7 bases of the junction unmatched. CDR3 protein: CASSPRLALYNEQFF. The CDR3 nucleotides read TGCGCCAGCAGCCCACGACTAGCACTATACAATGAGCAGTTCTTC.

As for this clone: Other DNA sequences within the sample encode an identical CDR3. This chain links TRBV9 with TRBJ2-3; D uncertain. V was cut by 0 bases and J by 3 bases, with 2 bases left in between. The CDR3 contains 12 residues. Per the germline V gene, CDR1 is SGDLS and CDR2 is YYNGEE. DNA for the CDR3: TGTGCCAGCAGCGTAGAAACAGATACGCAGTATTTT. This sequence encodes CASSVETDTQYF.

This clone has a single count. This rearrangement joins TRBV27 to TRBJ2-4, with a weak D call TRBD2 (5 bases). This CDR3 is built from 14 residues. Trimming cost V 5 bases and J 0 bases, with 8 bases left between them. Germline V gene data show CDR1 as MNHEY and CDR2 as SMNVEV (reference sequence). Here the CDR3 DNA reads TGTGCCAGCAGTCCGGCGGGAGCCAAAAACATTCAGTACTTC. Its protein is CASSPAGAKNIQYF.

This chain uses TRBV5-1 with TRBJ1-1; unclear D gene. CDR1 SGHRS and CDR2 YFSETQ come from the germline V gene. CDR3 length: 17 residues. The V end lost 1 base, the J end lost 1 base, and 17 bases lay between the germline ends. CDR3 amino acids: CASSLFSATTSNTEAFF. The CDR3 nucleotides are TGCGCCAGCAGCTTGTTTTCAGCCACCACCTCGAACACTGAAGCTTTCTTT.

The gene calls are TRBV6-6 and TRBJ2-3; D uncertain. Germline assignment: CDR1 MNHNY and CDR2 SVGAGI (reference sequence). V lost 2 bases and J lost 3, with 3 bases in between. The CDR3 sequence is 12 residues long. In DNA, the CDR3 is TGTGCCAGCAGTTACAGAACAGATACGCAGTATTTT. Translated: CASSYRTDTQYF.

J is TRBJ2-3 and V is TRBV29-1; 9 positions match TRBD1. The CDR3 is 14 residues long. V trimming: 6 bases; J trimming: 2 bases; junction bases outside the gene matches: 6. Germline lookup yields CDR1 SQVTM and CDR2 ANQGSEA. CDR3 region: CSVRGTGYTDTQYF. CDR3 DNA sequence: TGCAGCGTCCGCGGGACAGGGTACACAGATACGCAGTATTTT.

This sequence joins TRBV6-4 and TRBJ2-3, with D possibly TRBD2 on 6 matching bases. From germline, CDR1 is MRHNA and CDR2 SNTAGT. This CDR3 contains 15 residues. V dropped 5 bases and J dropped 8 bases, with 20 bases sitting between them. The DNA for the CDR3 is TGTGCCAGCAGTCTAAGGGACTCGCGGGGCGCTACGCAGTATTTT. Amino acid sequence: CASSLRDSRGATQYF.

The chain combines TRBV4-2 with TRBJ2-7; D remains unclear. CDR3 size: 15 residues. The ends were cut back, 1 base at V and 1 base at J, with 11 bases in the middle. CDR1 is LGHNA, CDR2 YNFKEQ, per germline. This chain's CDR3 is CASSQGSRVSYEQYF. The CDR3 DNA follows: TGTGCCAGCAGCCAAGGCTCTCGAGTATCCTACGAGCAGTACTTC.

The chain has TRBV4-1 and TRBJ1-5, with 10 nucleotides matching TRBD1. There are 15 residues in the CDR3. CDR1 and CDR2 (germline): MGHRA, YSYEKL. The ends lost 3 bases at V and 7 bases at J; junction bases unmatched: 6. CDR3 DNA sequence: TGCGCCAGCAGCCAGCTCGGACAGGGGGTCCAGCCCCAGCATTTT. This codes for CASSQLGQGVQPQHF.

The V gene is TRBV6-6, the J gene TRBJ1-1; tentative D call: TRBD1 (6 bases). Trimming took 6 bases from V and 3 from J, leaving 17 bases between them. In germline, CDR1 is MNHNY, CDR2 SVGAGI (reference sequence). The CDR3 has 15 amino acids. CDR3 DNA: TGTGCCAGCAGAGTACAGGAAGGGGGTTACACTGAAGCTTTCTTT. This encodes CASRVQEGGYTEAFF.

This chain uses TRBV4-3 with TRBJ1-1; D is ambiguous. CDR3 length: 14 residues. Trimming pared 4 bases from V and 2 bases from J, leaving 11 bases between. CDR1 LGHNA and CDR2 YSLEER come from the germline V gene. The CDR3 nucleotides read TGCGCCAGCAGCCTACATGTGAAAAACACTGAAGCTTTCTTT. Encoded protein: CASSLHVKNTEAFF.

The chain carries TRBV13 and TRBJ1-2, with D maybe TRBD1 (6 bases). The CDR3 totals 14 residues. V lost 0 bases, J lost 2 bases, and 7 bases lay in between. Per the germline V gene, CDR1 is PRHDT and CDR2 is FYEKMQ (reference sequence). CDR3 sequence: CASSLGDRNYGYTF. CDR3 coding DNA: TGTGCCAGCAGCTTAGGGGACAGAAACTATGGCTACACCTTC.

The chain joins TRBV30 to TRBJ2-7; D is ambiguous. Per the germline V gene, CDR1 is GTSNPN and CDR2 is SVGIG (reference sequence). V was clipped by 0 bases and J by 3 bases, with 6 bases between them. The length of the CDR3 is 12 residues. CDR3 bases: TGTGCCTGGAGTGTATTGGGCTACGAGCAGTACTTC. This codes for CAWSVLGYEQYF.

The chain joins TRBV28 to TRBJ2-1, with 12 positions matching TRBD2. V lost 8 bases, J lost 8 bases, and 7 bases stayed unmatched. CDR1 is MDHEN and CDR2 is SYDVKM in the germline V gene. The CDR3 runs 14 residues. The CDR3 DNA is TGTGCCAGCCTCGAGACTAGCGGGAGTGATGAGCAGTTCTTC. This sequence encodes CASLETSGSDEQFF.

The CDR3 spells CASSSGQGDQPQHF. CDR3 sequence (DNA): TGTGCCAGCAGCTCGGGACAGGGCGATCAGCCCCAGCATTTT. V is TRBV7-9 and J is TRBJ1-5; TRBD1 matches at 9 bases. The germline V gene encodes CDR1 SEHNR and CDR2 FQNEAQ (reference sequence). This CDR3 spans 14 amino acids. Trimming cost V 4 bases and J 5 bases; bases outside gene matches: 3. Drawing the rest from reference TRBV7-9 and TRBJ1-5, the complete variable domain is DTGVSQNPRHKITKRGQNVTFRCDPISEHNRLYWYRQTLGQGPEFLTYFQNEAQLEKSRLLSDRFSAERPKGSFSTLEIQRTEQGDSAMYLCASSSGQGDQPQHFGDGTRLSIL.

This clone showed up just once. The chain uses TRBV4-2 and TRBJ1-1; 8 positions agree with TRBD1. After removal of 3 bases from V and 0 bases from J, the junction contained 9 bases not matched to a gene. Germline CDR1 reads LGHNA; CDR2 reads YNFKEQ. The CDR3 extends over 17 amino acids. DNA of the CDR3: TGTGCCAGCAGCCAGGGCAGGGGGCTTTCCATGAACACTGAAGCTTTCTTT. Translated, it gives CASSQGRGLSMNTEAFF.

The V gene is TRBV7-3, the J gene TRBJ2-1; unclear D gene. CDR1 is SGHTA, CDR2 FQGTGA, per germline. V was pared by 1 base and J by 5 bases, with 3 bases between. This CDR3 has 12 amino acids. This chain's CDR3 is CASSLKDNEQFF. CDR3 coding DNA: TGTGCCAGCAGCTTAAAAGACAATGAGCAGTTCTTC.

The J gene is TRBJ1-3, the V gene TRBV4-2; D gene uncertain. The V gene lost 0 bases and the J gene lost 3 bases, with 12 bases spanning the gap. The CDR3 loop spans 16 amino acids. CDR1 and CDR2 from the germline V gene are LGHNA and YNFKEQ. CDR3 nucleotides: TGTGCCAGCAGCCAAGAAGGTCTGGAGAATGGAAACACCATATATTTT. Translated, it gives CASSQEGLENGNTIYF.

The rearrangement uses TRBV27 and TRBJ1-1; D is ambiguous. Germline CDR1 reads MNHEY; CDR2 reads SMNVEV (reference sequence). V was clipped by 2 bases and J by 1 base, with 20 bases between them. The CDR3 consists of 18 residues. In nucleotides, the CDR3 is TGTGCCAGCAGTTTAAGAATGCAGGACTGGGAAAAGAACACTGAAGCTTTCTTT. Encoded protein: CASSLRMQDWEKNTEAFF.

The chain links TRBV30 to TRBJ2-3, with D possibly matching TRBD1 (6 bases). The CDR3 runs 13 residues. Germline V CDR1 and CDR2: GTSNPN, SVGIG (reference sequence). Trimming pared 2 bases from V and 4 bases from J, leaving 10 bases between. In DNA, the CDR3 is TGTGCCTGGAGTCACGAGGGGGCAGATACGCAGTATTTT. Protein sequence: CAWSHEGADTQYF.